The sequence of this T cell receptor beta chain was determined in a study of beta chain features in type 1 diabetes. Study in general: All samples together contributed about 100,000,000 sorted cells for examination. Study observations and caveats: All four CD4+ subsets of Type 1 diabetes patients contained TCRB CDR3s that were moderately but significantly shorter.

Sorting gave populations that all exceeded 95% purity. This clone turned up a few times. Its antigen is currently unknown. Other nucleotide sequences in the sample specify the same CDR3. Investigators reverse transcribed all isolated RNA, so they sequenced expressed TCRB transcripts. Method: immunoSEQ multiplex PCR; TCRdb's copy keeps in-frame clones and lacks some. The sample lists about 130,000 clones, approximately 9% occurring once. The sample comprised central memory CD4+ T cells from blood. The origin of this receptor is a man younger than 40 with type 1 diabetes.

CDR3 in amino acids: CASSVGTGTYEQYF. In DNA, the CDR3 is TGTGCCAGCAGCGTAGGTACAGGAACCTACGAGCAGTACTTC. The V call is TRBV9, the J call TRBJ2-7; D is possibly TRBD1 (5 bases). Germline CDR1 SGDLS, CDR2 YYNGEE. The CDR3 loop spans 14 amino acids. The V and J ends lost 0 bases and 2 bases respectively, with 9 bases between them. Variable domain in full (rest from reference TRBV9 and TRBJ2-7): DSGVTQTPKHLITATGQRVTLRCSPRSGDLSVYWYQQSLDQGLQFLIQYYNGEERAKGNILERFSAQQFPDLHSELNLSSLELGDSALYFCASSVGTGTYEQYFGPGTRLTVT.